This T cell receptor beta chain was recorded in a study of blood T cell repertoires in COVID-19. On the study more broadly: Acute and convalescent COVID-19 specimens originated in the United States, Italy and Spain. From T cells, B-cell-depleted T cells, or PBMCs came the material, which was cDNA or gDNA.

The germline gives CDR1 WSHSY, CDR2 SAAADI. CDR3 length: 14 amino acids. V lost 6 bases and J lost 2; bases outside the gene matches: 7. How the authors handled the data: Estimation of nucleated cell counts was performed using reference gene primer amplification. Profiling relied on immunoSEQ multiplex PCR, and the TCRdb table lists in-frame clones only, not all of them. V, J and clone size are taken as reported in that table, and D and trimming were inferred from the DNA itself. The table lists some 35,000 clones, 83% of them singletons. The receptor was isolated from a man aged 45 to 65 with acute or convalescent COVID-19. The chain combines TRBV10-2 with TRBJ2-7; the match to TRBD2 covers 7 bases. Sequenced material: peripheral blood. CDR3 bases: TGCGCCAGCAGGGTGAGGGAGGGACCCTACGAGCAGTACTTC. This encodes CASRVREGPYEQYF.